This TCR beta chain was retrieved from a study of cytomegalovirus exposure and HLA in healthy donors. CDR1 and CDR2 (germline): LNHDA, SQIVND (reference sequence). The V gene lost 3 bases and the J gene lost 5 bases, with 16 bases spanning the gap. There are 15 residues in the CDR3. PCR primers comprised 60 Vbeta and 13 Jbeta primers. Here immunoSEQ multiplex PCR was the method, and the copy in TCRdb shows in-frame clones only, minus some. Here the sample spans roughly 51,000 clones, about four fifths being singletons. The rearrangement uses TRBV19 and TRBJ2-5; perhaps TRBD2 as D (6 bases). This TCR was sampled from a boy between 10 and 17 years old in good health and CMV-seropositive. The sample was PBMCs. CDR3 amino acids: CASSMWAQAGETQYF. CDR3 coding DNA: TGTGCCAGTAGTATGTGGGCCCAGGCGGGGGAGACCCAGTACTTC. Drawing the rest from reference TRBV19 and TRBJ2-5, the complete variable domain is DGGITQSPKYLFRKEGQNVTLSCEQNLNHDAMYWYRQDPGQGLRLIYYSQIVNDFQKGDIAEGYSVSREKKESFPLTVTSAQKNPTAFYLCASSMWAQAGETQYFGPGTRLLVL.